This T cell receptor (beta chain) was recovered during a study of blood T cell repertoires in COVID-19. Study-level background: Specimens from acute and convalescent COVID-19 originated in the United States, Italy and Spain.

Per the germline V gene, CDR1 is SGHNT and CDR2 is YYREEE (reference sequence). V trimming: 3 bases; J trimming: 3 bases; junction bases outside the gene matches: 3. The CDR3 loop spans 15 amino acids. TCRdb's copy holds only in-frame clones and misses some; the assay was immunoSEQ multiplex PCR. The data hold about 120,000 clones, with about 80% observed a single time. Specimen: peripheral blood. This TCR came from a woman aged 45-60 years with acute or convalescent COVID-19. The chain links TRBV5-4 to TRBJ2-1; 10 bases are a match to TRBD2. CDR3 residues: CASSSGLADYNEQFF. The CDR3 nucleotides are TGTGCCAGCAGCTCCGGACTAGCGGACTACAATGAGCAGTTCTTC.